This T cell receptor (beta chain) was recorded in a study of blood T cell repertoires in COVID-19 (dated by TCRdb to about 2020). Context from the whole study: Samples from collaborators originated in the United States, Italy and Spain and spanned both the acute and convalescent phases of COVID-19. The material from the prospective study consisted of cDNA or gDNA derived from T cells, B-cell-depleted T cells, or PBMCs. The dataset comprised deeply sampled blood TCRbeta repertoires from subjects exposed to, actively infected with, or recovered from COVID-19. The repertoires were made available in a free public database intended to serve as a resource for research on the immune response to SARS-CoV-2. The samples were drawn from the first 160 participants of the ongoing ImmuneRACE study and from more than 1,000 subjects provided by 6 global collaborators. Sample metadata almost always included a de-identified subject ID, COVID-19 status, age in years and sex. HLA class I and class II types, where available, came from metadata supplied by the sample provider rather than from assay-based typing. What the work shows at the level of the full study, not this receptor alone: The quantity of clinical and demographic metadata differed by source and by participant and was supplied without curation.

Collaborating institutions collected whole blood in K2EDTA tubes following their own protocols. Collaborator samples were shipped for TCRbeta analysis as frozen whole blood, isolated PBMCs, or DNA extracted from either sample type. TCRbeta CDR3 regions were amplified from genomic DNA using the immunoSEQ Assay, a bias-controlled multiplex PCR. Processing in the source paper ran as follows. Nucleated cell counts per sample were estimated from amplification of reference gene primers within the assay. To quantify the absolute abundance of each unique TCRbeta CDR3 rearrangement, sequence reads were collapsed and filtered. For each sample, productive Simpson clonality was calculated as the square root of Simpson's diversity index across productive rearrangements. What TCRdb holds here is the immuneACCESS table cut down to in-frame rearrangements. Part of the clones is not present; checked against another copy, under half of the missing clones reflect an unresolved V gene, and the others are unexplained. The DNA was the basis for D and trimming; V, J and clone size are from that table. The sample contains 100,000 or so clones, 75% to 85% of them found a single time. The leading ten clones occupy roughly 19% of the sample.

CDR1 GTSNPN and CDR2 SVGIG were looked up in the germline V gene (reference sequence). The CDR3 numbers 16 residues from cysteine through phenylalanine. Here the CDR3 DNA is all that survives: 48 bases in frame from base 1. After removal of 2 bases from V and 2 bases from J, the junction retains 6 bases not matched to a gene. Points on this clone: Its target antigen remains unknown. Per-base qualities were not stored, and no clone one base away is much larger.

Sequenced material: peripheral blood. The V gene is TRBV30 and the J gene is TRBJ2-3; TRBD2 lines up with 11 middle nucleotides. The receptor was derived from a human donor in a cohort sampled during active COVID-19. In nucleotide form, the sequence is TGTGCCTGGAGTCGGGGGACTAGCGGTCACACAGATACGCAGTATTTT. It translates to CAWSRGTSGHTDTQYF.